The next 18 T cell receptor beta chains were all read from a single sample in a study of patients and donors after allogeneic stem cell transplantation. TCRdb called the RT-PCR reads again in MiXCR, with one record for every CDR3 protein. The data contain 900,000 to 1,000,000 distinct CDR3 sequences, 15% to 20% of them singletons. Source material: blood, either unsorted or a sorted T cell fraction (not recorded which). These receptors were collected from a human donor who was either an allogeneic HSCT recipient or a stem cell or donor lymphocyte infusion donor (not recorded which). It is not recorded whose cells these are; they may come from a transplant donor.

This clonotype turned up a few times. The genes are TRBV6-2 or TRBV6-3 and TRBJ2-5; D perhaps matches TRBD2 (6 bases). Trimming left V 4 bases short and J 1 base short, with 13 bases between. CDR3 length: 15 residues. Germline CDR1 reads MNHEY; CDR2 reads SVGEGT. CDR3 residues: CASSWGGTFQETQYF. The CDR3 DNA is TGTGCCAGCAGTTGGGGAGGTACCTTCCAAGAGACCCAGTACTTC.

With respect to this clonotype: Germline is not matched at one junction end, which may reflect a read error. The genes are TRBV5-1 and TRBJ1-2; D perhaps matches TRBD1 (5 bases). The germline gives CDR1 SGHRS, CDR2 YFSETQ. This CDR3 comprises 14 residues. The CDR3 DNA reads TGCGCTAGCAGCTTTGGAGGGGAATTCTATGGCTACACCTTC. Translated: CASSFGGEFYGYTF.

This clonotype was found a few times. The chain carries TRBV20-1 and TRBJ2-5; TRBD2 aligns across 9 bases. Looked up from germline, CDR1 is DFQATT and CDR2 is SNEGSKA (reference sequence). The V gene end was trimmed by 0 bases and the J gene end by 12 bases; junction bases not matched to a gene: 11. The CDR3 sequence is 14 residues long. CDR3 sequence: CSAREGTSMQTEYF. The CDR3 DNA sequence: TGCAGTGCTAGAGAGGGGACTAGCATGCAGACTGAGTACTTC.

A few counts support this clonotype. The gene calls are TRBV7-9 and TRBJ2-5; TRBD2 aligns across 9 bases. The CDR3 consists of 15 residues. Germline loops: CDR1 SEHNR, CDR2 FQNEAQ (reference sequence). The V segment lost 3 bases and the J segment 5 bases; nucleotides outside the gene matches: 7. CDR3 nucleotide sequence: TGTGCCAGCAGCTTCACAAGACTAGCGGTGGAGACCCAGTACTTC. It encodes CASSFTRLAVETQYF.

The table lists this clonotype with a few counts. The chain employs TRBV20-1 and TRBJ1-2; possibly TRBD1 for D (5 bases). V lost 0 bases, J lost 0 bases, and 14 bases lay in between. The CDR3 spans 16 residues. CDR1 is DFQATT and CDR2 is SNEGSKA in the germline V gene (reference sequence). This CDR3 reads CSARDKGTKANYGYTF. CDR3 DNA: TGCAGTGCTAGAGATAAAGGGACCAAAGCTAACTATGGCTACACCTTC.

This clonotype was seen many times. J is TRBJ1-2 and V is TRBV12-3 or TRBV12-4; D is unresolved. V dropped 3 bases and J dropped 7 bases, with 9 bases sitting between them. CDR3 length equals 12 residues. CDR3 region: CASSLFVSGYTF. For the CDR3, the DNA is TGTGCCAGCAGTTTGTTTGTCAGTGGCTACACCTTC.

Details on this clonotype: One junction end disagrees with the germline gene, perhaps due to a read error. This chain links TRBV6-1 with TRBJ2-4; D uncertain. Per germline, CDR1 MNHNS and CDR2 SASEGT. There are 15 residues in the CDR3. CDR3: CASSVKASARNSQYF. Here the CDR3 DNA reads TGTGCCAGCAGTGTCAAGGCGAGCGCCAGAAACAGTCAGTACTTC.

The chain has TRBV20-1 and TRBJ1-1; possible D gene TRBD1, 5 bases. V gave up 0 bases and J gave up 2 bases, with 10 bases separating them. This CDR3 contains 14 residues. The germline V gene encodes CDR1 DFQATT and CDR2 SNEGSKA (reference sequence). In nucleotides, the CDR3 is TGCAGTGCTAGAGACGGGGACGATAACACTGAAGCTTTCTTT. Protein sequence: CSARDGDDNTEAFF.

In this sample, this clonotype turned up a few times. The V and J genes are TRBV7-2 and TRBJ1-2; D unclear. Germline V gives CDR1 SGHTA, CDR2 FQGNSA. The CDR3 covers 14 residues. V gave up 2 bases and J gave up 0 bases, with 7 bases separating them. The CDR3 DNA follows: TGTGCCAGCAGCTTATTCCAGGCTAACTATGGCTACACCTTC. This sequence encodes CASSLFQANYGYTF.

The chain carries TRBV20-1 and TRBJ2-5; TRBD1 matches at 10 bases. This CDR3 has 15 residues. The germline CDR1 and CDR2 sequences are DFQATT and SNEGSKA (reference sequence). With V trimmed by 5 bases and J by 5 bases, 11 bases remained unmatched. CDR3 coding DNA: TGCAGTGCTTATAGACAGGGGGCTTTTAAGGAGACCCAGTACTTC. Protein: CSAYRQGAFKETQYF.

The chain is built from TRBV12-3 or TRBV12-4 and TRBJ2-2; 11 bases are shared with TRBD2. J gave up 5 bases and V 5 bases, and 7 bases lay outside the gene matches. The CDR3 contains 16 residues. CDR3 nucleotide sequence: TGTGCCAGCAGTCCACCTAGCGGGGGGAGTACCGGGGAGCTGTTTTTT. This gives the protein CASSPPSGGSTGELFF.

This clonotype turned up a few times. The V call is TRBV24-1, the J call TRBJ2-7; 7 bases fit TRBD2. The CDR3 loop spans 16 amino acids. With 2 bases clipped from V and 2 bases from J, the junction kept 8 bases outside the gene matches. The V gene's germline CDR1 is KGHDR and CDR2 SFDVKD. DNA for the CDR3: TGTGCCACCAGTGATTCCCGAGCGGGACGCGCCTACGAGCAGTACTTC. Its translation: CATSDSRAGRAYEQYF.

This clonotype was counted only a few times. The chain joins TRBV20-1 to TRBJ1-1; 9 bases map to TRBD1. Trimming at V came to 5 bases and at J to 2 bases, leaving 12 bases not matched to a gene. The CDR3 contains 16 residues. Germline CDR1 is DFQATT and CDR2 is SNEGSKA (reference sequence). The chain's CDR3 is CSAPRQGGTRNTEAFF. The DNA for the CDR3 is TGCAGTGCTCCCCGACAGGGGGGGACACGCAACACTGAAGCTTTCTTT.

This clonotype came up a few times. The gene calls are TRBV5-1 and TRBJ1-5, with TRBD1 as a possible D gene (5 bases). Germline loops: CDR1 SGHRS, CDR2 YFSETQ. V dropped 0 bases and J dropped 4 bases, with 14 bases sitting between them. The CDR3 is 16 amino acids. The CDR3 nucleotides read TGCGCCAGCAGCTTGGATGGGGACCCTAGAAATCAGCCCCAGCATTTT. Protein: CASSLDGDPRNQPQHF.

In the case of this clonotype: The conserved final phenylalanine or tryptophan is absent from the CDR3, which likely points to a read error. This chain joins TRBV7-3 and TRBJ1-1, with D maybe TRBD1 (6 bases). The germline V and J ends were trimmed by 5 bases and 1 base, with 8 bases remaining between them. The CDR3 has 13 residues. CDR1 is SGHTA, CDR2 FQGTGA, per germline. The CDR3 sequence is CASSGTPNTEAFS. The CDR3 DNA reads TGTGCCAGCAGCGGGACACCGAACACTGAAGCTTTCTCT.

This rearrangement joins TRBV4-1 to TRBJ1-6; 8 positions match TRBD1. J lost 13 bases, V lost 4 bases, and 9 bases had no gene match. The CDR3 is 14 amino acids. Germline CDR1 MGHRA, CDR2 YSYEKL. CDR3 bases: TGCGCCAGCAGCCTCACCGGGGCAGGGGGCCCCCTCCACTTT. Translated: CASSLTGAGGPLHF.

This chain connects TRBV5-1 to TRBJ2-3; D tentatively fits TRBD1 or TRBD2 (6 bases each). Germline V gene sequence: CDR1 SGHRS, CDR2 YFSETQ. Trimming left V 4 bases short and J 4 bases short, with 10 bases between. The CDR3 contains 13 residues. The chain's CDR3 is CASSIGGPDTQYF. The CDR3 coding sequence is TGCGCCAGCAGCATCGGGGGCCCAGATACGCAGTATTTT.

This clonotype was seen only a few times. The chain is built from TRBV5-1 and TRBJ1-5; TRBD1 is a possible D gene (5 bases). Trimming pared 4 bases from V and 3 bases from J, leaving 11 bases between. The CDR3 contains 14 residues. From germline, CDR1 is SGHRS and CDR2 YFSETQ. CDR3: CASSPDSANQPQHF. CDR3 nucleotide sequence: TGCGCCAGCAGCCCCGACAGCGCCAATCAGCCCCAGCATTTT.